This record covers a single TCR beta chain. These data are taken from a study of radiotherapy plus CTLA-4 blockade in lung cancer. Overall study: With roughly 30% of patients having disease control, objective responses were seen in roughly 18%.

Trimming left V 10 bases short and J 1 base short, with 13 bases between. Germline V gene data show CDR1 as ENHRY and CDR2 as SYGVKD. The CDR3 loop spans 13 amino acids. Assay used: immunoSEQ multiplex PCR; TCRdb lists only in-frame clones, some missing. The data contain 62,000 or so clones, 70% to 80% of them singletons. This sequence was found in a human donor with non-small cell lung cancer who had a complete response to radiotherapy plus ipilimumab. The chain links TRBV10-3 to TRBJ1-1; tentative D call: TRBD1 (6 bases). This sample comprised peripheral blood, obtained from a patient treated with radiotherapy plus ipilimumab. This chain's CDR3 is CATLQGPNTEAFF. CDR3 DNA sequence: TGTGCCACCCTACAGGGCCCGAACACTGAAGCTTTCTTT.